Listed below are T cell receptor beta chains from one sample, sequenced in a study of regulatory T cells in long-lasting Graves disease. TCRdb called the multiplex PCR reads again in MiXCR, with one record for every CDR3 protein. The top ten clones hold 12% to 15% of a sample with approximately 270,000 distinct CDR3 sequences, about 18% of them seen once. This sample was shared with a second study, whose subject was T cells in Graves' hyperthyroidism and ophthalmopathy.

This specimen was peripheral blood mononuclear cells (PBMCs), taken at new diagnosis, from a patient treated with antithyroid drugs. These receptors all stem from a woman aged 25 to 45 with Graves disease. CDR3s include the opening cysteine and the closing phenylalanine or tryptophan.

V gene: TRBV7-8; J gene: TRBJ1-2; CDR3 protein: CASSPTGNVGYTF
V gene: TRBV7-2; J gene: TRBJ2-3; CDR3 protein: CASSLVMGQGDTQYF
V gene: TRBV6-1; J gene: TRBJ2-3; CDR3 protein: CASNQARGASTDTQYF
V gene: TRBV25-1; J gene: TRBJ1-1; CDR3 protein: CASSELGSGRGRTEAFF
V gene: TRBV20-1; J gene: TRBJ2-5; CDR3 protein: CSARDLRDQETQYF
V gene: TRBV20-1; J gene: TRBJ1-2; CDR3 protein: CSATNPTGRLGYTF
V gene: TRBV3-1; J gene: TRBJ2-4; CDR3 protein: CASSEGGDLQYF
V gene: TRBV4-2; J gene: TRBJ2-5; CDR3 protein: CASSQEGRAETQYF
V gene: TRBV9; J gene: TRBJ2-7; CDR3 protein: CASSAGYSSSYEQYF
V gene: TRBV18; J gene: TRBJ1-1; CDR3 protein: CASSPPNVVEAFF
V gene: TRBV20-1; J gene: TRBJ1-2; CDR3 protein: CSARSGLPNRGLSYGYTF
V gene: TRBV6-1; J gene: TRBJ2-6; CDR3 protein: CASSEAPLTYSGANVLTF
V gene: TRBV6-1; J gene: TRBJ1-5; CDR3 protein: CASSAGTVNQPQHF
V gene: TRBV20-1; J gene: TRBJ2-2; CDR3 protein: CSARTGGTGELFF
V gene: TRBV4-2; J gene: TRBJ1-1; CDR3 protein: CASSQERTALTEAFF
V gene: TRBV25-1; J gene: TRBJ2-7; CDR3 protein: CASSTVHEQYF
V gene: TRBV7-2; J gene: TRBJ1-5; CDR3 protein: CASSYTEGQGKQTQHF